The 6 T cell receptor beta chains given below trace back to one sample, sequenced in a study of OX40 agonist ivuxolimab in advanced cancers. Produced via immunoSEQ multiplex PCR; TCRdb's table is partial and in-frame only. The table records about 110,000 clones, approximately 90% of them present only once. Material: CD4+ or CD8+ T cells sorted from blood, obtained in a trial of the OX40 agonist ivuxolimab. Receptor source: an adult with an advanced solid tumor such as melanoma, head and neck, liver or kidney cancer.

V gene TRBV5-1 combines with J gene TRBJ1-6; D might be TRBD1 (6 bases). The CDR3 runs 17 residues. Trimming removed 4 bases from V and 7 bases from J, with 21 bases in between. Germline V lookup: CDR1 SGHRS, CDR2 YFSETQ. The CDR3 DNA reads TGCGCCAGCAGCGGTCAAACCAGGGGCGAGGGGAATTCACCCCTCCACTTT. This codes for CASSGQTRGEGNSPLHF.

The chain joins TRBV6-5 to TRBJ2-2; no definite D call. V lost 2 bases and J lost 1, with 8 bases in between. Germline values: CDR1 MNHEY, CDR2 SVGAGI. The CDR3 contains 15 residues. CDR3 nucleotides: TGTGCCAGCAGTTACCCCCTACAGAACACCGGGGAGCTGTTTTTT. This codes for CASSYPLQNTGELFF.

The gene calls are TRBV23-1 and TRBJ1-4; perhaps TRBD1 as D (5 bases). TRBV23-1 is treated as an ORF (open reading frame) with a function not yet certain. V gave up 4 bases and J gave up 4 bases, with 28 bases separating them. The CDR3 is 20 residues long. CDR3 sequence reads: CASSLIDLWTHETGNEKLFF. CDR3 DNA: TGCGCCAGCAGTCTTATCGATCTTTGGACACATGAAACGGGTAATGAAAAACTGTTTTTT.

The V gene is TRBV4-3, the J gene TRBJ1-1; D unclear. Germline CDR1 reads LGHNA; CDR2 reads YSLEER. CDR3 length: 14 amino acids. The V end was cut by 2 bases, the J end by 0 bases, with 7 bases between. The CDR3 region has the DNA TGCGCCAGCAGCCAACGAGCAGTGAACACTGAAGCTTTCTTT. Amino acids: CASSQRAVNTEAFF.

This chain uses TRBV19 with TRBJ2-7, with TRBD2 matching 13 bases. CDR1 is LNHDA, CDR2 SQIVND, per germline (reference sequence). V was clipped by 5 bases and J by 3 bases; unmatched bases: 19. The CDR3 is 20 residues long. The CDR3 protein is CASSPRTSGRSKWAYYEQYF. For the CDR3, the DNA is TGTGCCAGTAGTCCCAGGACTAGCGGGAGATCCAAATGGGCCTACTACGAGCAGTACTTC. Full variable domain (outside the CDR3, taken from reference TRBV19 and TRBJ2-7): DGGITQSPKYLFRKEGQNVTLSCEQNLNHDAMYWYRQDPGQGLRLIYYSQIVNDFQKGDIAEGYSVSREKKESFPLTVTSAQKNPTAFYLCASSPRTSGRSKWAYYEQYFGPGTRLTVT.

This chain connects TRBV7-9 to TRBJ2-6; D gene unclear. Trimming stripped 5 bases from V and 0 bases from J, with 8 bases between. Germline V gives CDR1 SEHNR, CDR2 FQNEAQ (reference sequence). CDR3 size: 15 residues. Here the CDR3 reads CASSPRFSGANVLTF. The CDR3, as DNA: TGTGCCAGCAGCCCGCGATTCTCTGGGGCCAACGTCCTGACTTTC.